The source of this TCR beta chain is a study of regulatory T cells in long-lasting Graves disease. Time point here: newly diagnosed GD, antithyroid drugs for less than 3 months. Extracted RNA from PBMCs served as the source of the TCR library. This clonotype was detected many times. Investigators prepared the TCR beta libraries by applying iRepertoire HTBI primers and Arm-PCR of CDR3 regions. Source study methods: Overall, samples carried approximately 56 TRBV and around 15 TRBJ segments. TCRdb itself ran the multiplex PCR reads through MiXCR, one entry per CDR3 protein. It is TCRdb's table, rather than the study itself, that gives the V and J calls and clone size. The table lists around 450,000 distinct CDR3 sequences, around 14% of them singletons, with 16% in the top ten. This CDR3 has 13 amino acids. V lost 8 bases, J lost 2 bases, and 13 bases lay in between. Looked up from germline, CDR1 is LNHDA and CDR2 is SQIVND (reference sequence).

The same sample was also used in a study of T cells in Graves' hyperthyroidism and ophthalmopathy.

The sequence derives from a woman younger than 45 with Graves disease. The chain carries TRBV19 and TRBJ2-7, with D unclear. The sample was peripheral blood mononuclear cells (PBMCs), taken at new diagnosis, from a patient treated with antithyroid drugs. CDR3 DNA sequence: TGTGCCAGTGGGCGGACGGCGACCTACGAGCAGTACTTC. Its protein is CASGRTATYEQYF.